These 27 T cell receptor beta chains share one sample of origin, sequenced in a study of shared clonotypes between healthy human individuals. Some clones are missing from TCRdb's copy, which holds only in-frame ones; the method was immunoSEQ multiplex PCR. The sample holds about 1.4 million clones; 95% to 97% are singletons and the top ten take approximately 1.1%. Sequences were obtained from naive CD4+ T cells sorted from blood. Subset described: CD45RA+ positively selected. The receptor set was obtained from a young man in good health.

This sequence joins TRBV28 and TRBJ2-7; 9 positions agree with TRBD1. Germline V gene data show CDR1 as MDHEN and CDR2 as SYDVKM. The CDR3 runs 15 residues. The trim removed 6 bases at V and 7 bases at J, leaving 13 bases unmatched. CDR3 bases: TGTGCCAGCAGACCCGACAGGGGGTCCCTAAGTGAGCAGTACTTC. Its protein product is CASRPDRGSLSEQYF. Complete variable domain (other parts from reference TRBV28 and TRBJ2-7): DVKVTQSSRYLVKRTGEKVFLECVQDMDHENMFWYRQDPGLGLRLIYFSYDVKMKEKGDIPEGYSVSREKKERFSLILESASTNQTSMYLCASRPDRGSLSEQYFGPGTRLTVT.

The rearrangement links TRBV28 to TRBJ1-1; D is perhaps TRBD1 (5 bases). The V end lost 2 bases, the J end lost 11 bases, and 18 bases lay between the germline ends. Looked up from germline, CDR1 is MDHEN and CDR2 is SYDVKM. The CDR3 is 14 amino acids. The DNA of the CDR3 is TGTGCCAGCAGTTTAATTAGAGGGCTGGGGCGGGCTTTCTTT. It specifies CASSLIRGLGRAFF.

The rearrangement joins TRBV14 to TRBJ2-7; TRBD2 matches at 14 bases. The CDR3 runs 16 residues. Germline V gene sequence: CDR1 SGHDN, CDR2 FVKESK. Unmatched junction bases numbered 7, after V lost 2 bases and J lost 7 bases. CDR3 in amino acids: CASSQRGTSGRWEQYF. In DNA form, the CDR3 reads TGTGCCAGCAGCCAAAGGGGGACTAGCGGGAGATGGGAGCAGTACTTC.

The V and J genes are TRBV18 and TRBJ2-7; TRBD2 aligns across 14 bases. After removal of 3 bases from V and 4 bases from J, the junction contained 8 bases not matched to a gene. The CDR3 runs 17 residues. From germline, CDR1 is KGHSH and CDR2 LQKENI. The CDR3 protein is CASSPTSGRARGYEQYF. DNA of the CDR3: TGTGCCAGCTCACCGACTAGCGGGAGGGCCCGAGGTTACGAGCAGTACTTC. Variable domain in full (rest from reference TRBV18 and TRBJ2-7): NAGVMQNPRHLVRRRGQEARLRCSPMKGHSHVYWYRQLPEEGLKFMVYLQKENIIDESGMPKERFSAEFPKEGPSILRIQQVVRGDSAAYFCASSPTSGRARGYEQYFGPGTRLTVT.

The rearrangement uses TRBV7-8 and TRBJ2-3, with 9 positions matching TRBD2. Germline V gene sequence: CDR1 SGHVS, CDR2 FQNEAQ. The CDR3 totals 17 residues. Germline trimming cut 4 bases from V and 2 bases from J; bases unmatched to any gene: 10. CDR3: CASSSTGGTSYTDTQYF. CDR3 nucleotides: TGTGCCAGCAGCTCCACTGGGGGGACTAGCTACACAGATACGCAGTATTTT.

The chain has TRBV19 and TRBJ2-7; 10 positions agree with TRBD2. Germline lookup yields CDR1 LNHDA and CDR2 SQIVND (reference sequence). This CDR3 is 14 amino acids long. After removal of 10 bases from V and 7 bases from J, the junction contained 13 bases not matched to a gene. As DNA, the CDR3 is TGTGCCACGATCGCTCGAGCGGGAGGGTCGGAGCAGTACTTC. This translates into CATIARAGGSEQYF.

The chain joins TRBV6-6 to TRBJ1-2; D ambiguous. With 4 bases removed from V and 3 bases from J, the gap between germline ends came to 12 bases. Per the germline V gene, CDR1 is MNHNY and CDR2 is SVGAGI (reference sequence). This CDR3 is built from 14 residues. The CDR3 nucleotides read TGTGCCAGCAGTTTACGGCCAGAATACTATGGCTACACCTTC. Its translation is CASSLRPEYYGYTF.

This clone was observed a few times. The chain carries TRBV5-1 and TRBJ2-7; D not certain. Germline V lookup: CDR1 SGHRS, CDR2 YFSETQ. The CDR3 contains 9 residues. The V end was cut by 3 bases, the J end by 5 bases, with 0 bases between. CDR3 residues: CASSYEQYF. CDR3 DNA sequence: TGCGCCAGCAGCTACGAGCAGTACTTC.

This clone appeared a single time. The CDR3 DNA reads TGCGCCAGCAGTGTGAGCGGGAGACTTGGCCCCGGGGAGCTGTTTTTT. This sequence encodes CASSVSGRLGPGELFF. The chain is built from TRBV10-1 and TRBJ2-2; TRBD2 matches at 8 bases. CDR1 WNHNN and CDR2 SYGVQD come from the germline V gene (reference sequence). With V trimmed by 4 bases and J by 6 bases, 10 bases remained unmatched. This CDR3 contains 16 residues.

The chain joins TRBV2 to TRBJ2-7; D is uncertain. The germline CDR1 and CDR2 sequences are SNHLY and FYNNEI. With 5 bases removed from V and 2 bases from J, the gap between germline ends came to 7 bases. This CDR3 region has 12 residues. The CDR3 region has the DNA TGTGCCAGCAGTCCAATTACCTACGAGCAGTACTTC. Translated, it gives CASSPITYEQYF.

This chain connects TRBV5-6 to TRBJ2-5, with a possible D match to TRBD1 (5 bases). CDR1 SGHDT and CDR2 YYEEEE come from the germline V gene. The CDR3 sequence is 15 residues long. The ends were cut back, 2 bases at V and 5 bases at J, with 16 bases in the middle. The CDR3 DNA sequence: TGTGCCAGCAGCTTCCTTTCAGGGTCCGGTGAGACCCAGTACTTC. Encoded protein: CASSFLSGSGETQYF.

The chain combines TRBV7-8 with TRBJ2-7, with D unresolved. The V and J ends lost 4 bases and 6 bases respectively, with 7 bases between them. The CDR3 is 11 residues long. Germline V gives CDR1 SGHVS, CDR2 FQNEAQ. In DNA form, the CDR3 reads TGTGCCAGCAGCTCCAAATTCGAGCAGTACTTC. Protein product: CASSSKFEQYF.

This rearrangement joins TRBV9 to TRBJ2-7; D tentatively fits TRBD1 or TRBD2 (5 bases each). CDR3 size: 14 residues. Trimming took off 4 bases at V and 1 base at J, with 12 bases between the two ends. Germline loops: CDR1 SGDLS, CDR2 YYNGEE. The CDR3 DNA sequence: TGTGCCAGCAGCCGGTCGGGGCAGTCCTACGAGCAGTACTTC. It translates to CASSRSGQSYEQYF.

V is TRBV30 and J is TRBJ2-5; D tentatively reads TRBD1 or TRBD2 (5 bases each). V dropped 5 bases and J dropped 5 bases, with 24 bases sitting between them. CDR3 length equals 16 residues. The V gene's germline CDR1 is GTSNPN and CDR2 SVGIG (reference sequence). The CDR3 DNA follows: TGTGCCTGGGGGGCCCCCTACGGGGATCTGGACGAGACCCAGTACTTC. It specifies CAWGAPYGDLDETQYF. The whole variable domain, filled in from reference TRBV30 and TRBJ2-5, reads SQTIHQWPATLVQPVGSPLSLECTVEGTSNPNLYWYRQAAGRGLQLLFYSVGIGQISSEVPQNLSASRPQDRQFILSSKKLLLSDSGFYLCAWGAPYGDLDETQYFGPGTRLLVL.

The CDR3 bases are TGTGCCAGCTCACCACTGAGCGGGACAGAGAACACTGAAGCTTTCTTT. The encoded protein is CASSPLSGTENTEAFF. The chain has TRBV18 and TRBJ1-1; 7 bases are a match to TRBD1. Germline V gene sequence: CDR1 KGHSH, CDR2 LQKENI. V was clipped by 1 base and J by 1 base; unmatched bases: 6. The CDR3 loop spans 16 amino acids.

The count of this clone is one. The chain joins TRBV19 to TRBJ2-3, with 9 bases identical to TRBD1. The CDR3 spans 15 residues. Germline CDR1 LNHDA, CDR2 SQIVND (reference sequence). After removal of 8 bases from V and 2 bases from J, the junction contained 8 bases not matched to a gene. CDR3 sequence: CASGIQGAPTDTQYF. CDR3 DNA: TGTGCCAGTGGAATACAGGGGGCGCCCACAGATACGCAGTATTTT.

The chain employs TRBV12-5 and TRBJ2-2, with 9 bases lining up with TRBD2. Germline trimming cut 5 bases from V and 4 bases from J; bases unmatched to any gene: 11. Germline V gives CDR1 LGHNT, CDR2 FRNRAP. This CDR3 spans 17 amino acids. CDR3 residues: CASGPSEGREGTGELFF. CDR3 DNA sequence: TGTGCTAGTGGTCCCTCCGAAGGGCGGGAGGGCACCGGGGAGCTGTTTTTT.

For the CDR3, the DNA is TGCAGCGTTGAACCGGACACAGATACGCAGTATTTT. It translates to CSVEPDTDTQYF. The chain recombines TRBV29-1 with TRBJ2-3; D remains unclear. The germline gives CDR1 SQVTM, CDR2 ANQGSEA. Trimming cost V 2 bases and J 2 bases, with 5 bases left between them. The CDR3 consists of 12 residues.

The gene calls are TRBV7-2 and TRBJ1-5; 9 nucleotides align to TRBD1. Germline trimming cut 5 bases from V and 7 bases from J; bases unmatched to any gene: 9. Germline-derived CDR1 and CDR2 are SGHTA and FQGNSA. The CDR3 has 15 residues. CDR3 sequence: CASSPAGTGHQPQHF. The CDR3 DNA is TGTGCCAGCAGCCCTGCCGGGACAGGGCACCAGCCCCAGCATTTT.

V is TRBV5-4 and J is TRBJ1-1; no clear D. Trimming stripped 1 base from V and 1 base from J, with 8 bases between. Germline-derived CDR1 and CDR2 are SGHNT and YYREEE (reference sequence). This CDR3 contains 14 residues. This CDR3 reads CASSLFGTNTEAFF. DNA for the CDR3: TGTGCCAGCAGCTTGTTTGGTACGAACACTGAAGCTTTCTTT.

The chain employs TRBV18 and TRBJ2-7, with 11 nucleotides matching TRBD2. Germline V gene lookup returns CDR1 KGHSH and CDR2 LQKENI. V was pared by 3 bases and J by 1 base, with 5 bases of the junction left unmatched. This CDR3 region has 16 residues. CDR3 in DNA: TGTGCCAGCTCACCGGCCAGGACTAGCGGGTCCTACGAGCAGTACTTC. The encoded protein is CASSPARTSGSYEQYF.

The CDR3 DNA follows: TGCGCCAGCAGCTTGGTAGGGCTCCGCGATGAGCAGTTCTTC. Amino acids: CASSLVGLRDEQFF. The chain joins TRBV5-1 to TRBJ2-1; D not resolved. Germline CDR1 SGHRS, CDR2 YFSETQ. Trimming shortened V by 0 bases and J by 8 bases, and 12 bases separated the two germline ends. The CDR3 length is 14 residues.

The gene calls are TRBV7-9 and TRBJ2-2; 12 bases map to TRBD2. V lost 1 base and J lost 4; bases outside the gene matches: 4. Germline assignment: CDR1 SEHNR and CDR2 FQNEAQ (reference sequence). This CDR3 region has 17 residues. The CDR3 region has the DNA TGTGCCAGCAGCTTAGGACTAGCGGGAGATAGCACCGGGGAGCTGTTTTTT. Translation gives CASSLGLAGDSTGELFF.

This clone was seen just once. This rearrangement joins TRBV18 to TRBJ2-2, with 9 bases aligning to TRBD1. The CDR3 loop spans 16 amino acids. Losses at the gene ends were 8 bases for V and 1 base for J; bases not matched to a gene: 8. Germline V lookup: CDR1 KGHSH, CDR2 LQKENI. The CDR3 region has the DNA TGTGCCAGCCCGCAACGGGGACAGGGGAACACCGGGGAGCTGTTTTTT. This codes for CASPQRGQGNTGELFF. Filled out from reference TRBV18 and TRBJ2-2, the complete variable domain reads NAGVMQNPRHLVRRRGQEARLRCSPMKGHSHVYWYRQLPEEGLKFMVYLQKENIIDESGMPKERFSAEFPKEGPSILRIQQVVRGDSAAYFCASPQRGQGNTGELFFGEGSRLTVL.

The rearrangement links TRBV7-9 to TRBJ2-7; 12 nucleotides align to TRBD2. The CDR3 is made up of 17 amino acids. V lost 5 bases, J lost 0 bases, and 8 bases stayed unmatched. CDR1 SEHNR and CDR2 FQNEAQ come from the germline V gene (reference sequence). The chain's CDR3 is CASSPTMTSGSSYEQYF. The CDR3 nucleotides read TGTGCCAGCAGCCCCACTATGACTAGCGGGAGCTCCTACGAGCAGTACTTC.

This clone occurred once. This sequence joins TRBV19 and TRBJ2-1; perhaps TRBD2 as D (6 bases). The germline V gene has CDR1 LNHDA and CDR2 SQIVND (reference sequence). The CDR3 totals 15 residues. V was trimmed by 3 bases and J by 9 bases, leaving 18 bases between them. The CDR3 coding sequence is TGTGCCAGTAGTATGGGGAGGACGCCCCGGGGTGAGCAGTTCTTC. It yields the protein CASSMGRTPRGEQFF.

The table lists this clone with a count of one. The rearrangement joins TRBV10-3 to TRBJ2-3; 11 bases match TRBD2. Germline CDR1 is ENHRY and CDR2 is SYGVKD. The CDR3 totals 15 residues. Germline trimming cut 6 bases from V and 2 bases from J; bases unmatched to any gene: 4. CDR3 protein: CAIRGSGRATDTQYF. The CDR3 DNA reads as TGTGCCATCAGGGGTAGCGGGAGGGCCACAGATACGCAGTATTTT.